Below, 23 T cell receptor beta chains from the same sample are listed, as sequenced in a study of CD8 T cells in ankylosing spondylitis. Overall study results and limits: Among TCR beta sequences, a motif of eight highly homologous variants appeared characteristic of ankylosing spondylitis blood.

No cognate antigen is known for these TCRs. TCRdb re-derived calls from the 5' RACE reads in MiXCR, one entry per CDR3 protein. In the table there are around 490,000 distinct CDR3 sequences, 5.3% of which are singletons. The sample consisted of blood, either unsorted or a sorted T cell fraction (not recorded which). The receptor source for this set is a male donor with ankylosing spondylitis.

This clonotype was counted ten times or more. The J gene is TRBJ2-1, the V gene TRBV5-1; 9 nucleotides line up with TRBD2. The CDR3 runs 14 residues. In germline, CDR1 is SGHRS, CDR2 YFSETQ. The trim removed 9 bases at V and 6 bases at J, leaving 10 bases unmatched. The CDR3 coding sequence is TGCGCCACCCGGGGGGGACTAGCCATCAATGAGCAGTTCTTC. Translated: CATRGGLAINEQFF.

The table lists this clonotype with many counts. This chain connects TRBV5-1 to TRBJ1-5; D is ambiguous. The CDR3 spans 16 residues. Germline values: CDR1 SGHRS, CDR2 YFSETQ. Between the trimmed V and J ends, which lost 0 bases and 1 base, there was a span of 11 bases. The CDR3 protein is CASSLGGETSNQPQHF. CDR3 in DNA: TGCGCCAGCAGCTTGGGCGGGGAAACGAGCAATCAGCCCCAGCATTTT.

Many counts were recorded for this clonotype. Written as DNA, the CDR3 is TGCAGCGTTGCGAGGGGGCCGGACACTGAAGCTTTCTTT. Translating gives CSVARGPDTEAFF. The chain combines TRBV29-1 with TRBJ1-1; TRBD1 aligns across 7 bases. Germline CDR1 reads SQVTM; CDR2 reads ANQGSEA. J was trimmed by 3 bases and V by 4 bases; bases with no gene match: 5. There are 13 residues in the CDR3.

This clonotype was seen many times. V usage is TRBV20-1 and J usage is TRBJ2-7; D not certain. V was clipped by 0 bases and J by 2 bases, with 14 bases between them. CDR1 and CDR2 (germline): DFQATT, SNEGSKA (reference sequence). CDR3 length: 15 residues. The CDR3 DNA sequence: TGCAGTGCTAGAGATGTAGGGTTTCTTACCTACGAGCAGTACTTC. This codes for CSARDVGFLTYEQYF.

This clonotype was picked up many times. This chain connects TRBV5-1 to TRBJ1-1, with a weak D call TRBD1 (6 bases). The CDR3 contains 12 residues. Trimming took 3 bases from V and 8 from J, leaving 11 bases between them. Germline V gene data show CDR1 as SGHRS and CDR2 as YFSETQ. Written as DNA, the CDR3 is TGCGCCAGCAGCTCGGACGGGACAGAAGCTTTCTTT. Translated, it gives CASSSDGTEAFF.

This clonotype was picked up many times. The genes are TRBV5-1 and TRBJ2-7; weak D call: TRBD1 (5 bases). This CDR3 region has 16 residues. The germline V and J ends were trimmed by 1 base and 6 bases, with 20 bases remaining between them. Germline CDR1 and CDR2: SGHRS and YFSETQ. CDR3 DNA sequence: TGCGCCAGCAGCTTGCTCGGGCAGGGCTCCCTTGGCGAGCAGTACTTC. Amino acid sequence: CASSLLGQGSLGEQYF.

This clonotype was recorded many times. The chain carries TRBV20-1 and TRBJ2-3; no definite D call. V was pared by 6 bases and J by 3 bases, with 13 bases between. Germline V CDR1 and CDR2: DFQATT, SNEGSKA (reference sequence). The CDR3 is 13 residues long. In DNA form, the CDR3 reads TGCAGTGCGAACAGAGACCAAACAGATACGCAGTATTTT. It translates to CSANRDQTDTQYF.

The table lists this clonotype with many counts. The CDR3 nucleotides are TGCGCCAGCAGCCGACGGACAGGGGGGAACAATGAGCAGTTCTTC. Residues: CASSRRTGGNNEQFF. The chain uses TRBV5-1 and TRBJ2-1; 10 bases fit TRBD1. The CDR3 sequence is 15 residues long. Germline values: CDR1 SGHRS, CDR2 YFSETQ. Trimming took 4 bases from V and 5 from J; bases not matched to a gene: 6.

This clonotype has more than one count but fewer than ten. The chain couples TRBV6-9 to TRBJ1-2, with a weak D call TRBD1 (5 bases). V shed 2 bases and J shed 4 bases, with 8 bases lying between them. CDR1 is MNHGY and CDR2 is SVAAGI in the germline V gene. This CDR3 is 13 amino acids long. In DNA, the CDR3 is TGTGCCAGCAGTTATAACAGGAGCTATGGCTACACCTTC. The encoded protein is CASSYNRSYGYTF.

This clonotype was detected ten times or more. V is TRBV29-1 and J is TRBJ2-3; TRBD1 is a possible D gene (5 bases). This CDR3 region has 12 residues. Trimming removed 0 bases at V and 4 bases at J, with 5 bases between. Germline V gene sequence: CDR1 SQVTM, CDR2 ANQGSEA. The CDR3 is CSVEDRADTQYF. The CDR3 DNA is TGCAGCGTTGAAGACAGGGCAGATACGCAGTATTTT.

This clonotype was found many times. Written as DNA, the CDR3 is TGTGCCAGCAGCTTAGTTGGGCTAGCGGCAGATACGCAGTATTTT. Protein sequence: CASSLVGLAADTQYF. This chain joins TRBV7-2 and TRBJ2-3; 7 bases line up with TRBD2. CDR1 and CDR2 from the germline V gene are SGHTA and FQGNSA. J lost 4 bases, V lost 1 base, and 5 bases had no gene match. The CDR3 is 15 residues long.

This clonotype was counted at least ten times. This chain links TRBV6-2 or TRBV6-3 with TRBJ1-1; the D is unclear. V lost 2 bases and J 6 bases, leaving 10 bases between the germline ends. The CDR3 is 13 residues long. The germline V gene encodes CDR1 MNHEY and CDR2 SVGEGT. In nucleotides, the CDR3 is TGTGCCAGCAGTTACAATCCGGAGGCTGAAGCTTTCTTT. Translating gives CASSYNPEAEAFF.

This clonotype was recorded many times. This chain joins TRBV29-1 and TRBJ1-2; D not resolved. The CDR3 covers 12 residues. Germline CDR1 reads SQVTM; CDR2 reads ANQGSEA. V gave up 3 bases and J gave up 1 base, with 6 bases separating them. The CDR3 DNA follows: TGCAGCGTTGAGGAGATTAACTATGGCTACACCTTC. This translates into CSVEEINYGYTF. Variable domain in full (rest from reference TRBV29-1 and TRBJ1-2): SAVISQKPSRDICQRGTSLTIQCQVDSQVTMMFWYRQQPGQSLTLIATANQGSEATYESGFVIDKFPISRPNLTFSTLTVSNMSPEDSSIYLCSVEEINYGYTFGSGTRLTVV.

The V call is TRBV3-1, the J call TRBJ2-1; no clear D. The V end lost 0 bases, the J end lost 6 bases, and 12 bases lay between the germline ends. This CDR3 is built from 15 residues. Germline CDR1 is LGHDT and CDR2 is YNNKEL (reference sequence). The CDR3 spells CASSQEVHSSNEQFF. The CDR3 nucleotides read TGTGCCAGCAGCCAAGAAGTCCACAGTAGCAATGAGCAGTTCTTC.

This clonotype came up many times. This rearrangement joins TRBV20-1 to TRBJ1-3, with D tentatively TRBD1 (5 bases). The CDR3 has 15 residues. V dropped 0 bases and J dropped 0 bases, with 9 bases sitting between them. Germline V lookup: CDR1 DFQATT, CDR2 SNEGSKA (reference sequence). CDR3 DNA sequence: TGCAGTGCTAGAGATGGGACCCACTCTGGAAACACCATATATTTT. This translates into CSARDGTHSGNTIYF.

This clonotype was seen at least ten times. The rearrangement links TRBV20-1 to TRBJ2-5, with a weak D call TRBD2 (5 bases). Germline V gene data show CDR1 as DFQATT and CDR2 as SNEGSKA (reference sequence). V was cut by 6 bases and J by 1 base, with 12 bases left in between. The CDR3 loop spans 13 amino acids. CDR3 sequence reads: CSALGAAQETQYF. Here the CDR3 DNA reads TGCAGTGCCCTGGGAGCCGCCCAAGAGACCCAGTACTTC.

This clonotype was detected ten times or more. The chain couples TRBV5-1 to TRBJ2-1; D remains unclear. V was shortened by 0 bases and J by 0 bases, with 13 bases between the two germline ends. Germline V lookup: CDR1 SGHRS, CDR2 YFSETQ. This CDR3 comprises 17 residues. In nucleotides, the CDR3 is TGCGCCAGCAGCTTGGCCTCGGTCCGCAGCTCCTACAATGAGCAGTTCTTC. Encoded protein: CASSLASVRSSYNEQFF.

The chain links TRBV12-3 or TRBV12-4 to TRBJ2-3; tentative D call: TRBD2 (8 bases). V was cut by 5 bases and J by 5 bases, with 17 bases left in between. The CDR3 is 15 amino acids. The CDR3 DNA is TGTGCCAGCAGTCAGGGGGGGCTAGCGGGAGATACGCAGTATTTT. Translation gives CASSQGGLAGDTQYF.

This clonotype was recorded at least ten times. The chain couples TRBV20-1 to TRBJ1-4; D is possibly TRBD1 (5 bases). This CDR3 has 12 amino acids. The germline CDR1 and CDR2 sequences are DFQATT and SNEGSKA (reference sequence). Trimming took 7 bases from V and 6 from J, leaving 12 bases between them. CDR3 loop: CSGRVGDEKLFF. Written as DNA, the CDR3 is TGCAGTGGCCGGGTAGGGGATGAAAAACTGTTTTTT.

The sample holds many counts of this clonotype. The CDR3 bases are TGTGCCAGCACCCTCAGGGAAACCGGGGAGCTGTTTTTT. Residues: CASTLRETGELFF. V and J are TRBV27 and TRBJ2-2; TRBD1 might be the D (5 bases). Germline CDR1 and CDR2: MNHEY and SMNVEV (reference sequence). CDR3 size: 13 residues. Trimming cost V 7 bases and J 5 bases, with 11 bases left between them.

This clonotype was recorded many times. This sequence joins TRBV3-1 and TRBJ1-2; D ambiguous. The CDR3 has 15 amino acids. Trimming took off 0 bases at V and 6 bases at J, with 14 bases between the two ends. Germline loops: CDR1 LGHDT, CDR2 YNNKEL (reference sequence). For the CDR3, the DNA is TGTGCCAGCAGCCAAGATCACCGCGTACTAGATGGCTACACCTTC. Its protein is CASSQDHRVLDGYTF.

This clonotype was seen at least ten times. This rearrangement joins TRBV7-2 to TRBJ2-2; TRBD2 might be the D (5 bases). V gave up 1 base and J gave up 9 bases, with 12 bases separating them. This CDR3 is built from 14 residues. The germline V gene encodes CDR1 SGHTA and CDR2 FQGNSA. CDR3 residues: CASSLGRDGRELFF. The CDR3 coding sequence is TGTGCCAGCAGCTTAGGACGGGATGGAAGGGAGCTGTTTTTT. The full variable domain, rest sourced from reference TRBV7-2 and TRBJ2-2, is GAGVSQSPSNKVTEKGKDVELRCDPISGHTALYWYRQSLGQGLEFLIYFQGNSAPDKSGLPSDRFSAERTGGSVSTLTIQRTQQEDSAVYLCASSLGRDGRELFFGEGSRLTVL.

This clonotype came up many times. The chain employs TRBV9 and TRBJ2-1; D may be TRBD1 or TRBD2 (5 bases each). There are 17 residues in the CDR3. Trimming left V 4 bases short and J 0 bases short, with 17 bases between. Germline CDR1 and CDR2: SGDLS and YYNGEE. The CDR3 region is CASSTRPEGNSYNEQFF. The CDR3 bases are TGTGCCAGCAGCACCCGTCCAGAGGGGAACTCCTACAATGAGCAGTTCTTC.